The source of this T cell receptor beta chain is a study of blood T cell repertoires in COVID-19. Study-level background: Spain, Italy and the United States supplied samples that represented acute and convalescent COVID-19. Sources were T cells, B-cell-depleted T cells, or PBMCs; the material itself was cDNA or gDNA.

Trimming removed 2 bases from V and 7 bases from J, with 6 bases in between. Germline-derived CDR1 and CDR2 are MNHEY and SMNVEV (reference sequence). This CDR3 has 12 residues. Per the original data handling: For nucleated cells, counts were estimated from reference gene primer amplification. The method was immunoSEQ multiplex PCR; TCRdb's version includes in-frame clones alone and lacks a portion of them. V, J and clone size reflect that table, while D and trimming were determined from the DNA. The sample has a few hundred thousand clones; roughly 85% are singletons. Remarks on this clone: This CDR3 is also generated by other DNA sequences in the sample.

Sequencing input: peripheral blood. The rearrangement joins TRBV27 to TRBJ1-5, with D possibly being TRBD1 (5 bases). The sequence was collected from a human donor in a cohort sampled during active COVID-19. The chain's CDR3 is CASSLRGQPQHF. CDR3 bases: TGTGCCAGCAGTTTAAGGGGCCAGCCCCAGCATTTT.